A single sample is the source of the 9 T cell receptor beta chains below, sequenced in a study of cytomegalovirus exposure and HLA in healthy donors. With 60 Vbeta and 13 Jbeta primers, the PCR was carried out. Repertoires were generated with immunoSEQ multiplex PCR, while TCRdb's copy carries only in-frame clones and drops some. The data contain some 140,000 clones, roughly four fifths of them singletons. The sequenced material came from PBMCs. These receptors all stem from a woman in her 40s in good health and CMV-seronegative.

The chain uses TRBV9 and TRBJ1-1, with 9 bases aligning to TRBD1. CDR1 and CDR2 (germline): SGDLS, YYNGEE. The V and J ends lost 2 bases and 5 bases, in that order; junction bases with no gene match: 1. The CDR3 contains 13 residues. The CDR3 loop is CASSVGQGTEAFF. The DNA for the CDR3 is TGTGCCAGCAGCGTGGGACAGGGAACTGAAGCTTTCTTT.

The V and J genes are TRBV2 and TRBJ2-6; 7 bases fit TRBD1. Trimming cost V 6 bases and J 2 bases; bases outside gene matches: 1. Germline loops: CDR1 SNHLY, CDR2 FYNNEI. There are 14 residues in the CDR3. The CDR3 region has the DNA TGTGCCAGCAGCGACAGGGCTGGGGCCAACGTCCTGACTTTC. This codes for CASSDRAGANVLTF.

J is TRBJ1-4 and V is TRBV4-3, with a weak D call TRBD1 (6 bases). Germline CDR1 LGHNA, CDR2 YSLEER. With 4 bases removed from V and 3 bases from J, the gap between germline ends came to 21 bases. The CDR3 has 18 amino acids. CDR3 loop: CASSPLVTGRGANEKLFF. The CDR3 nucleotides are TGCGCCAGCAGCCCACTAGTAACAGGGAGGGGGGCTAATGAAAAACTGTTTTTT.

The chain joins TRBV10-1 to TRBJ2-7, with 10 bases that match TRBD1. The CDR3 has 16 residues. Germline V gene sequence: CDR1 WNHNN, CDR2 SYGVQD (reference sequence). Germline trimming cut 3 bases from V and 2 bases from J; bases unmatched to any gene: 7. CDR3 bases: TGCGCCAGCAGTGAATCTAGGGACAGGGGTCCCTACGAGCAGTACTTC. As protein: CASSESRDRGPYEQYF.

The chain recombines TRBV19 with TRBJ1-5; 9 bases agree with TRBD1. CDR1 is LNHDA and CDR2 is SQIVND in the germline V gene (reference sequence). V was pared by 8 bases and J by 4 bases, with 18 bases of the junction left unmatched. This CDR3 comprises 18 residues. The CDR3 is CASQSGTGTAEGNQPQHF. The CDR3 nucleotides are TGTGCCAGTCAATCCGGGACAGGGACAGCAGAAGGAAATCAGCCCCAGCATTTT. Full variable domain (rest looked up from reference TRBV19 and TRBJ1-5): DGGITQSPKYLFRKEGQNVTLSCEQNLNHDAMYWYRQDPGQGLRLIYYSQIVNDFQKGDIAEGYSVSREKKESFPLTVTSAQKNPTAFYLCASQSGTGTAEGNQPQHFGDGTRLSIL.

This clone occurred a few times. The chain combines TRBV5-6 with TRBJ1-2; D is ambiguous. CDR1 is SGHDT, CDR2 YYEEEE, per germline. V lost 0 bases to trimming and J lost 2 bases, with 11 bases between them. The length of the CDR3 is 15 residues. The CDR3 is CASSLDVRQNYGYTF. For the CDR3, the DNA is TGTGCCAGCAGCTTGGACGTCAGACAAAACTATGGCTACACCTTC.

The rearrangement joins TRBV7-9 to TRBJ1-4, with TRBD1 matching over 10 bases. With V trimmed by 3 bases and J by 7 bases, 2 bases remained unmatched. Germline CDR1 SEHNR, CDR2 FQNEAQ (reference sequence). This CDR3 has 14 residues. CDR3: CASSLGTGVEKLFF. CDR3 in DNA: TGTGCCAGCAGCTTGGGGACAGGGGTTGAAAAACTGTTTTTT.

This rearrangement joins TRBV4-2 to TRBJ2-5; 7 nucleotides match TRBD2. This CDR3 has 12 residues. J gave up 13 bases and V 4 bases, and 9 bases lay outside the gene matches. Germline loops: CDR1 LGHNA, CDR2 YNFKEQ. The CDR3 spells CASSLGGNPPYF. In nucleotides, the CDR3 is TGTGCCAGCAGCCTCGGGGGGAATCCTCCGTACTTC.

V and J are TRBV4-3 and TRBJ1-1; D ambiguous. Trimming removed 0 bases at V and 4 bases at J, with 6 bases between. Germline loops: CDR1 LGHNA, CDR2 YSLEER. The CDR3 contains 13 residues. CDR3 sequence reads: CASSQDFGTEAFF. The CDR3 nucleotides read TGCGCCAGCAGCCAAGATTTCGGCACTGAAGCTTTCTTT.